This T cell receptor beta chain was retrieved from a study of T cells in localized non-small cell lung cancer. Whole-study results and caveats: Only one tumor region went through sequencing, so heterogeneity may still be there. Adjacent uninvolved lung tissue had the highest T cell clonality, exceeding tumor. Across samples, adjacent lung featured a median roughly 62 of the top 100 tumor clones.

For this clone: Its antigen is currently unknown.

The repertoire was sequenced with immunoSEQ multiplex PCR; TCRdb's copy has only in-frame clones and lacks some. The sample records about 24,000 clones, approximately 92% being singletons. Trimming shortened V by 0 bases and J by 0 bases, and 7 bases separated the two germline ends. From germline, CDR1 is ENHRY and CDR2 SYGVKD. The CDR3 length is 15 residues. The source material was peripheral blood, sampled before any cancer treatment. This TCR was recovered from a man aged 40-75 years with stage III squamous cell lung carcinoma. J is TRBJ2-3 and V is TRBV10-3; no firm D call. CDR3: CAISESGSSTDTQYF. DNA of the CDR3: TGTGCCATCAGTGAGTCTGGGTCTAGCACAGATACGCAGTATTTT.